What follows describes a single T cell receptor (beta chain). Its specificity is not known. The sample comes from a study of T cell responses to AZD1222 COVID-19 vaccine. Overall study: Pooled in the analysis were second doses at about 4 or about 12 weeks. Regarding the study as a whole: After the peak T cell response, and only then, were repertoires sampled. Donors skewed white British and female; clonal diversity was possibly underestimated. Across the whole spike, CD4 TCRs peaked at regions 160-218 and 743-854.

Assay: immunoSEQ multiplex PCR; the TCRdb copy retains only in-frame clones and omits some. The sample shows some 170,000 clones, just under 95% of them seen only once. Sequencing used peripheral blood, obtained on day 0 of AZD1222 vaccination. This clonotype was sampled from an adult in good health.

The CDR3 is CASSISHWDIGRYNSPLHF. DNA of the CDR3: TGTGCCAGTAGTATTAGCCACTGGGACATCGGCCGCTATAATTCACCCCTCCACTTT. The rearrangement uses TRBV19 and TRBJ1-6; D is perhaps TRBD1 (6 bases). V gave up 3 bases and J gave up 3 bases, with 21 bases separating them. The germline V gene has CDR1 LNHDA and CDR2 SQIVND (reference sequence). The CDR3 spans 19 residues.